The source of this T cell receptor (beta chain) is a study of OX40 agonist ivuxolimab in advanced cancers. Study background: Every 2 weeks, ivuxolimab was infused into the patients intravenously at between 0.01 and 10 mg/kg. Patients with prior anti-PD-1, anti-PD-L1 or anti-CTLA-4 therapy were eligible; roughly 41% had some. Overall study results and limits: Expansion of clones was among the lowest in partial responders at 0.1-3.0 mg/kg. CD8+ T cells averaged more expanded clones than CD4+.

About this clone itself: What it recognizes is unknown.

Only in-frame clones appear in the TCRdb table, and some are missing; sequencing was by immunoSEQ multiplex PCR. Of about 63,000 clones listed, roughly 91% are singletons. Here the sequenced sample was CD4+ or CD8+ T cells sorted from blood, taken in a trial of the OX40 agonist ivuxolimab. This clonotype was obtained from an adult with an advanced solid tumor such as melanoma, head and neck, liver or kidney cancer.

The CDR3 spells CASSSLDGRDTIYF. DNA of the CDR3: TGTGCCAGCAGTTCCCTGGACGGTCGTGACACCATATATTTT. This chain links TRBV6-1 with TRBJ1-3; D remains unclear. Germline assignment: CDR1 MNHNS and CDR2 SASEGT. The CDR3 sequence is 14 residues long. The V end lost 5 bases, the J end lost 8 bases, and 16 bases lay between the germline ends.